This TCR beta chain was captured by sequencing in a study of blood T cell repertoires in COVID-19 (dated by TCRdb to 2020 to 2021). Looking at the study overall: The collaborator samples originated in the United States, Italy and Spain and spanned the acute and convalescent phases of COVID-19. The prospective study material was composed of cDNA or gDNA derived from T cells, B-cell-depleted T cells, or PBMCs. The dataset comprised deeply sampled blood TCRbeta repertoires from subjects exposed to, actively infected with, or recovered from COVID-19. The repertoires were made available in a free public database intended to serve as a resource for research on the immune response to SARS-CoV-2. The samples were drawn from two sources: the first 160 participants of the ongoing ImmuneRACE study, and over 950 subjects contributed by 6 global collaborators. Sample metadata almost always included a de-identified subject ID, COVID-19 status, age in years and sex. Where available, HLA class I and class II types were obtained from metadata supplied by the sample provider rather than from assay-based typing.

Broad study findings and their caveats: The quantity of clinical and demographic metadata differed by source and by participant and was supplied without curation.

V was cut back by 6 bases and J by 5 bases, leaving a gap of 16 bases between them. The CDR3 runs 14 residues from the cysteine to the phenylalanine. CDR3 DNA is the only sequence kept; it has 42 bases, read in frame from the first base. The germline V gene (reference sequence) supplies CDR1 MNHEY and CDR2 SMNVEV. The immunoSEQ Assay, a bias-controlled multiplex PCR, was used to amplify TCRbeta CDR3 regions from genomic DNA. The authors processed their data as follows. Within the assay, amplification of reference gene primers was used to estimate how many nucleated cells each sample contained. To quantify the absolute abundance of each unique TCRbeta CDR3 rearrangement, sequence reads were collapsed and filtered. For each sample, productive Simpson clonality was calculated as the square root of Simpson's diversity index over productive rearrangements. Here the immuneACCESS table is served through TCRdb, limited to in-frame sequences with V and J called. Missing clones are a known gap in these copies; in checked studies unresolved V genes cover under half, and the rest lacks a known reason. V and J calls plus clone size are reproduced from that table; the DNA served to infer D and trimming. A total of 100,000 or so clones appear in this sample, about 85% of them only once. The ten largest make up around 2% of the sample.

The collaborating institutions used their own protocols to collect whole blood in K2EDTA tubes. For TCRbeta analysis, collaborator samples were shipped as frozen whole blood, as isolated PBMCs, or as DNA extracted from either sample type. Points on this clone: Its antigen remains unidentified. No per-base quality is available; no much larger clone lies one base away.

The sequence was obtained from a man in his fifties or sixties with active COVID-19. The chain is encoded by TRBV27 joined to TRBJ1-1; a tentative D call is TRBD1 (5 bases match). Sequencing input: peripheral blood. For the CDR3, the sequence is CASRTVGVGTEAFF. The nucleotide sequence is given as TGTGCCAGCAGGACCGTAGGGGTTGGTACTGAAGCTTTCTTT.